This passage covers 2 T cell receptor beta chains from one sample sequenced in a study of identical twins. TCRdb fed the 5' RACE reads into MiXCR, producing one record per CDR3 protein. The sample gives some 240,000 distinct CDR3 sequences, roughly a tenth of which show up once; 10% is in the top ten. Material: memory T cells sorted from blood. The source of these receptors is a man aged 50 to 60 in good health.

This clonotype appeared a few times. The CDR3 DNA sequence: TGTGCCAGCAGTTTCCCGGGACAGGGAGGCTACAATGAGCAGTTCTTC. It specifies CASSFPGQGGYNEQFF. This chain connects TRBV7-9 to TRBJ2-1; 9 bases are a match to TRBD1. The J segment lost 3 bases and the V segment lost 6 bases, leaving 9 bases of the junction unmatched. The CDR3 spans 16 residues. Germline V gives CDR1 SEHNR, CDR2 FQNEAQ (reference sequence).

In this sample, this clonotype turned up many times. The chain links TRBV4-2 to TRBJ2-3; D gene uncertain. CDR1 is LGHNA, CDR2 YNFKEQ, per germline. Trimming pared 4 bases from V and 1 base from J, leaving 21 bases between. The CDR3 length is 18 residues. The CDR3 DNA reads TGTGCCAGCAGCCCCAAATATGGTCCCGAAGGACGCACAGATACGCAGTATTTT. Translated, it gives CASSPKYGPEGRTDTQYF.